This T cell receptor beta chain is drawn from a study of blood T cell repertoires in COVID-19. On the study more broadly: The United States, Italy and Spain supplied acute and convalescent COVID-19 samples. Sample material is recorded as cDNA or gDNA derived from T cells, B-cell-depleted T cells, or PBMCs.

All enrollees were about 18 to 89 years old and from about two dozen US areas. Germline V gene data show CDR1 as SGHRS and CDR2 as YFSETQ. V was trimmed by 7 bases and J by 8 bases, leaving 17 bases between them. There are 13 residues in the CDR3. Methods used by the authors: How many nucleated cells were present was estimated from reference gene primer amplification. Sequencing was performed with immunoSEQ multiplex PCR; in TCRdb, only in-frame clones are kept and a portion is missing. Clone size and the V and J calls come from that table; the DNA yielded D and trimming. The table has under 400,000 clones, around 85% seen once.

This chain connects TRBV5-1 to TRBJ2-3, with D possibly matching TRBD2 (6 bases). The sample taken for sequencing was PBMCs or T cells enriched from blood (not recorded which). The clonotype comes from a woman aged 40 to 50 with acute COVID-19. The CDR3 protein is CASLGLPGSTQYF. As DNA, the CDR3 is TGCGCCAGCCTAGGACTACCCGGTTCTACGCAGTATTTT.